A selection of T cell receptor beta chains follows, all from one sample in a study of blood T cells in healthy people across ages. TCRdb reprocessed the 5' RACE reads via MiXCR and lists one record per CDR3 protein. The data contain hundreds of thousands of distinct CDR3 sequences, approximately 29% of them singletons. Material: blood. These receptors all stem from a woman of 80 years or more in good health. The CDR3 runs from the conserved cysteine through the conserved F or W. Each record gives: J gene, V gene, CDR3 protein.

>TRBJ1-3|TRBV6-5
CASSDGNTIYF
>TRBJ1-5|TRBV7-2
CASSLLGSQHF
>TRBJ2-7|TRBV7-7
CASSMNLRGRQYF
>TRBJ1-4|TRBV20-1
CSAMTADQGTNEKLFF
>TRBJ2-3|TRBV20-1
CSATQGNTDTQYF
>TRBJ1-6|TRBV6-6
CASSYRGDSSPLHF
>TRBJ2-6|TRBV6-5
CATRRSGANVLTF
>TRBJ2-2|TRBV3-1
CASSQAGGSGELFF
>TRBJ1-2|TRBV4-2
CASSQDLRGYTF
>TRBJ1-5|TRBV19
CASSDPGIEQPQHF
>TRBJ2-1|TRBV30
CAWNSGGARYNEQFF
>TRBJ2-1|TRBV5-1
CASSWGLTQPEQFF
>TRBJ2-1|TRBV9
CASSVGDRGLLDEQFF
>TRBJ2-7|TRBV11-2
CASSVSGFQGLIEQYF
>TRBJ2-1|TRBV24-1
CATSDSSSGGAYNEQFF
>TRBJ1-2|TRBV5-6
CASSPRQGLSYGYTF
>TRBJ2-7|TRBV20-1
CSARGQEGSGAYEQYF
>TRBJ1-1|TRBV29-1
CSVEQGATNTEAFF
>TRBJ2-3|TRBV10-3
CAISESWTDTDTQYF
>TRBJ2-5|TRBV5-6
CASSKDRAETQYF
>TRBJ2-5|TRBV24-1
CATSDSRTGAFQETQYF
>TRBJ1-3|TRBV7-2
CASSLDRRARSGNTIYF
>TRBJ1-2|TRBV5-1
CAGSLGQGNYGYTF
>TRBJ1-2|TRBV6-1
CASSEAGQGYGYTF
>TRBJ2-3|TRBV27
CASSRYTDTQYF
>TRBJ1-3|TRBV4-3
CASSQDRIGGGNTIYF
>TRBJ1-2|TRBV15
CATSRGYMDYGYTF
>TRBJ1-2|TRBV5-1
CASSVTLGTKYGYTF
>TRBJ2-3|TRBV7-2
CVSSRYRVGDTQYF
>TRBJ2-1|TRBV6-5
CASSYSAGQVYNEQFF
>TRBJ2-5|TRBV14
CVSSQAWETQYF
>TRBJ2-5|TRBV7-2
CASSRDRGIHEQYF
>TRBJ2-2|TRBV7-9
CASSFSSPGLAIGELFF
>-|TRBV29-1
CSGVGRQGGTSGGNNEQYF
>TRBJ2-1|TRBV6-2/TRBV6-3
CASSLNRFGQFF